The rows below give T cell receptor beta chains drawn from one sample of a study of CD8+CD57+ T cells in acquired aplastic anemia. From the reads, TCRdb called clonotypes with MiXCR, one entry per CDR3 protein. The table shows 100,000 to 150,000 distinct CDR3 sequences, with roughly 55% occurring only once. Material: sorted CD4+, CD8+, or CD8+CD57+ T cells (not recorded which) from PBMCs. The source of these receptors is a human donor with aplastic anemia. The CDR3 runs from the conserved cysteine through the conserved F or W. A D gene is named only where the DNA matches it firmly. Clone size is stated in some rows and not others, as once, few, many or a class when expanded.

v_call	d_call	j_call	clone_size	cdr3_aa	cdr3_nt
TRBV27	TRBD1	TRBJ2-7	many	CASSLRGYEQYF	TGTGCCAGCAGCCTCAGGGGGTACGAGCAGTACTTC
TRBV15	NA	TRBJ2-1	many	CATGSTPMGNNEQFF	TGTGCCACCGGATCCACGCCCATGGGCAACAATGAGCAGTTCTTC
TRBV7-9	TRBD2	TRBJ2-1	many	CASSPALAGGLHIEQFF	TGTGCCAGCAGCCCCGCACTAGCGGGAGGGCTACATATTGAGCAGTTCTTC
TRBV28	TRBD1	TRBJ1-1	NA	CASSPLGQGNTEAFF	TGTGCCAGCAGTCCCCTGGGACAGGGGAACACTGAAGCTTTCTTT
TRBV6-2/TRBV6-3	NA	TRBJ2-3	NA	CASSETRVPQYF	TGTGCCAGCAGTGAGACTAGAGTGCCGCAGTATTTT
TRBV15	TRBD2	TRBJ2-1	NA	CATRASGYNEQFF	TGTGCCACCAGGGCTAGCGGTTACAATGAGCAGTTCTTC
TRBV2	TRBD1	TRBJ1-6	NA	CASSGQGAGSSPLHF	TGTGCCAGCAGCGGACAGGGGGCGGGCAGTTCACCCCTCCACTTT
TRBV29-1	NA	TRBJ1-2	NA	CSVDPPGSYGYTF	TGCAGCGTTGATCCCCCGGGGAGCTATGGCTACACCTTC
TRBV2	NA	TRBJ2-7	few	CASSDVPYEQYF	TGTGCCAGCAGTGACGTGCCCTACGAGCAGTACTTC
TRBV6-4	NA	TRBJ1-4	NA	CASQKLFF	TGTGCCAGCCAAAAACTGTTTTTT
TRBV29-1	NA	TRBJ2-7	NA	CSVEEERGLSYEQYF	TGCAGCGTTGAAGAGGAGAGAGGGCTTTCCTACGAGCAGTACTTC
TRBV12-3/TRBV12-4	NA	TRBJ1-2	NA	CASSLNGNYGYTF	TGTGCCAGCAGTTTAAACGGAAACTATGGCTACACCTTC
TRBV2	TRBD1	TRBJ1-1	NA	CASSYTGGGTEAFF	TGTGCCAGCAGTTATACAGGGGGTGGCACTGAAGCTTTCTTT
TRBV5-1	NA	TRBJ1-2	NA	CASSLTGTHNYGYTF	TGCGCCAGCAGCTTGACAGGCACACATAACTATGGCTACACCTTC
TRBV25-1	NA	TRBJ2-2	NA	CASSDGQRNTGELFF	TGTGCCAGCAGCGATGGACAGAGAAACACCGGGGAGCTGTTTTTT
TRBV15	TRBD1	TRBJ1-1	few	CATSRGDRGNTEAFF	TGTGCCACCAGCAGAGGGGACAGGGGTAACACTGAAGCTTTCTTT
TRBV20-1	NA	TRBJ2-3	NA	CSASKDPVDGTGTHYF	TGCAGTGCTAGTAAAGATCCCGTGGACGGCACAGGTACGCACTATTTT
TRBV4-3	TRBD1	TRBJ1-2	NA	CASSPAQGVGYTF	TGCGCCAGCAGCCCAGCACAGGGGGTAGGCTACACCTTC
TRBV5-1	NA	TRBJ2-7	NA	CASSFGRTSYEQYF	TGCGCCAGCAGCTTCGGACGCACTTCCTACGAGCAGTACTTC
TRBV9	NA	TRBJ2-7	NA	CASSVAQGPTYEQYF	TGTGCCAGCAGCGTAGCTCAGGGGCCAACCTACGAGCAGTACTTC
TRBV19	NA	TRBJ2-3	NA	CASRERASTDTQYF	TGTGCCAGCAGGGAGCGGGCTAGCACAGATACGCAGTATTTT
TRBV15	NA	TRBJ1-5	few	CATSRVQNQPQHF	TGTGCCACCAGCAGGGTCCAAAATCAGCCCCAGCATTTT
TRBV7-8	NA	TRBJ2-3	NA	CASSLESPDTQYF	TGTGCCAGCAGCTTAGAGTCTCCAGATACGCAGTATTTT
TRBV15	TRBD2	TRBJ2-1	NA	CATSSRTSYNEQFF	TGTGCCACCAGCAGCCGGACTAGCTACAATGAGCAGTTCTTC
TRBV9	TRBD2	TRBJ2-1	many	CASSGSGGTYNEQFF	TGTGCCAGCAGCGGAAGCGGGGGGACTTACAATGAGCAGTTCTTC
TRBV7-2	NA	TRBJ2-5	few	CASSWVGGTQYF	TGTGCCAGCAGCTGGGTCGGTGGGACCCAGTACTTC
TRBV6-1	NA	TRBJ2-7	many	CASSGGIPYEQYF	TGTGCCAGCAGTGGGGGTATTCCCTACGAGCAGTACTTC
TRBV15	NA	TRBJ2-2	NA	CATSREGSFTGELFF	TGTGCCACCAGCAGAGAGGGTAGCTTCACCGGGGAGCTGTTTTTT
TRBV7-9	NA	TRBJ2-3	many	CASSLRPAGRQDTQYF	TGTGCCAGCAGCTTGAGACCAGCGGGCCGACAAGATACGCAGTATTTT
TRBV2	TRBD1	TRBJ2-7	NA	CASSSRTGVLYEQYF	TGTGCCAGCAGCTCCCGGACAGGGGTCCTCTACGAGCAGTACTTC
TRBV7-2	NA	TRBJ2-1	NA	CASSLGLWGEQFF	TGTGCCAGCAGCTTAGGCTTATGGGGGGAGCAGTTCTTC
TRBV7-9	NA	TRBJ2-5	NA	CASSSTGEIETQYF	TGTGCCAGCAGCTCGACGGGGGAGATTGAGACCCAGTACTTC
TRBV7-9	NA	TRBJ2-7	NA	CASSHWDGPYEQYF	TGTGCCAGCAGCCACTGGGACGGGCCCTACGAGCAGTACTTC
TRBV5-1	NA	TRBJ2-1	few	CASSLEVAYTYNEQFF	TGCGCCAGCAGCTTGGAGGTAGCGTATACCTACAATGAGCAGTTCTTC
TRBV2	TRBD1	TRBJ2-7	NA	CASTGTGRSYEQYF	TGTGCCAGCACCGGGACAGGGAGGTCCTACGAGCAGTACTTC
TRBV25-1	NA	TRBJ1-2	NA	CASSEPSWPTRGGYTF	TGTGCCAGCAGTGAACCGTCGTGGCCCACCCGAGGTGGCTACACCTTC
TRBV29-1	TRBD2	TRBJ2-3	NA	CSVFWTSGRDTQYF	TGCAGCGTCTTCTGGACTAGCGGGAGAGATACGCAGTATTTT